A selection of T cell receptor beta chains follows, all from one sample in a study of blood T cells in healthy people across ages. MiXCR, applied by TCRdb to the 5' RACE reads, yields one record per CDR3 protein. In the table there are roughly 2 million distinct CDR3 sequences, about 50% of which are singletons. Material for sequencing was blood. All receptors come from a woman aged 40 to 49 in good health. CDR3s include the opening cysteine and the closing phenylalanine or tryptophan. The D gene is left open where the match is weak. Size tells how often a clone was seen (once, few, many) or the class of an expanded clone, and some rows leave it out.

-	TRBJ2-1	TRBV6-2/TRBV6-3	TRBD2	CASSYRLAGGQGEQFF	TGTGCCAGCAGTTACCGACTAGCGGGGGGGCAGGGTGAGCAGTTCTTC
-	TRBJ2-5	TRBV6-5	TRBD1	CASSPWDRVEETQYF	TGTGCCAGCAGTCCGTGGGACAGGGTAGAAGAGACCCAGTACTTC
-	TRBJ2-1	TRBV20-1	TRBD2	CSAPTSGTRDDEQFF	TGCAGTGCTCCCACTAGCGGCACCCGCGACGATGAGCAGTTCTTC
-	TRBJ2-3	TRBV15	-	CATTSSSTDTQYF	TGTGCCACCACCTCGAGTTCCACAGATACGCAGTATTTT
many	TRBJ2-3	TRBV7-2	-	CASSPRGQISTDTQYF	TGTGCCAGCAGCCCAAGAGGACAGATTAGCACAGATACGCAGTATTTT
-	TRBJ2-3	TRBV9	TRBD2	CASSVEVAGHGLTDTQYF	TGTGCCAGCAGCGTAGAGGTAGCGGGGCATGGCCTAACAGATACGCAGTATTTT
once	TRBJ2-3	TRBV5-1	TRBD1	CASSLGQGTDTRYF	TGCGCCAGCAGCCTGGGACAGGGAACAGATACGCGGTATTTT
-	TRBJ2-7	TRBV4-3	TRBD1	CASSQDRTGFSYEQYF	TGCGCCAGCAGCCAAGATCGGACAGGGTTCTCCTACGAGCAGTACTTC
-	TRBJ2-1	TRBV12-3/TRBV12-4	-	CASSLWDDEQFF	TGTGCCAGCAGTTTATGGGACGATGAGCAGTTCTTC
-	TRBJ2-5	TRBV10-3	-	CATVTVMNNEQYF	TGTGCCACCGTGACAGTTATGAACAATGAGCAGTACTTC
few	TRBJ2-4	TRBV5-1	TRBD1	CASSLEGARNIQYF	TGCGCCAGCAGCTTGGAGGGGGCGAGAAACATTCAGTACTTC
many	TRBJ2-3	TRBV5-1	TRBD1	CASSVAGTGLGDTQYF	TGCGCCAGCAGCGTAGCCGGGACAGGGCTTGGAGATACGCAGTATTTT
few	TRBJ2-5	TRBV12-3/TRBV12-4	-	CASSPVRGGQETQYF	TGTGCCAGCAGCCCCGTGAGGGGGGGCCAAGAGACCCAGTACTTC
-	TRBJ2-3	TRBV12-3/TRBV12-4	-	CASSPPGQGGTDTQYF	TGTGCCAGCAGTCCCCCGGGCCAGGGGGGTACAGATACGCAGTATTTT
-	TRBJ2-1	TRBV27	TRBD1	CASSLGDRGLDEQFF	TGTGCCAGCAGTTTAGGGGACAGGGGGCTGGATGAGCAGTTCTTC
few	TRBJ2-3	TRBV5-1	TRBD2	CASSFSWTSGEDTQYF	TGCGCCAGCAGCTTCAGCTGGACTAGCGGGGAAGATACGCAGTATTTT
-	TRBJ2-1	TRBV29-1	TRBD2	CSVDPSGGASSNEQFF	TGCAGCGTTGACCCTAGCGGGGGGGCGAGTAGCAATGAGCAGTTCTTC
many	TRBJ2-5	TRBV12-3/TRBV12-4	-	CASSPGGIQETQYF	TGTGCCAGCAGTCCTGGGGGGATCCAAGAGACCCAGTACTTC
few	TRBJ2-5	TRBV7-2	-	CASSFRRLQETQYF	TGTGCCAGCAGCTTCCGGCGACTCCAAGAGACCCAGTACTTC
-	TRBJ2-4	TRBV7-9	TRBD1	CASSPKGADIQYF	TGTGCCAGCAGCCCTAAGGGGGCGGACATTCAGTACTTC
-	TRBJ1-1	TRBV20-1	-	CSARLGPVGAQAFF	TGCAGTGCTAGGCTCGGACCGGTTGGAGCTCAAGCTTTCTTT
-	TRBJ2-3	TRBV24-1	TRBD2	CATSRHGTSLTDTQYF	TGTGCCACCAGCCGGCACGGGACTAGTCTTACAGATACGCAGTATTTT
-	TRBJ1-4	TRBV5-1	-	CASSPETATNEKLFF	TGCGCCAGCAGCCCAGAGACAGCAACTAATGAAAAACTGTTTTTT
few	TRBJ2-4	TRBV28	TRBD1	CASSPSTGAWENIQYF	TGTGCCAGCAGTCCCAGTACAGGGGCTTGGGAAAACATTCAGTACTTC
many	TRBJ2-5	TRBV4-1	TRBD1	CASSQTGEETQYF	TGTGCCAGCAGCCAGACAGGGGAAGAGACCCAGTACTTC
-	TRBJ2-1	TRBV12-5	TRBD1	CASARDRVNEQFF	TGTGCTAGTGCCAGGGACAGGGTTAATGAGCAGTTCTTC
-	TRBJ1-2	TRBV20-1	-	CSAREEGYYGYTF	TGCAGTGCTAGAGAGGAGGGATACTATGGCTACACCTTC
-	TRBJ2-3	TRBV3-1	TRBD2	CASSQDLAGETDTQYF	TGTGCCAGCAGCCAGGACCTAGCGGGGGAGACAGATACGCAGTATTTT
-	TRBJ2-1	TRBV20-1	TRBD2	CSARDGARLARTGEQFF	TGCAGTGCTAGAGATGGGGCCCGACTAGCGCGTACCGGTGAGCAGTTCTTC
-	TRBJ2-5	TRBV6-1	TRBD1	CASSEGQGGLNPQETQYF	TGTGCCAGCAGTGAGGGACAGGGGGGTCTTAACCCACAAGAGACCCAGTACTTC
-	TRBJ2-1	TRBV10-3	TRBD1	CAISESTGDNEQFF	TGTGCCATCAGTGAGTCGACAGGGGACAATGAGCAGTTCTTC
-	TRBJ2-3	TRBV7-2	-	CASSLAGGPPGDTQYF	TGTGCCAGCAGCTTAGCGGGGGGCCCCCCGGGAGATACGCAGTATTTT
-	TRBJ2-1	TRBV28	TRBD1	CASSEAGGANNEQFF	TGTGCCAGCAGTGAAGCAGGGGGTGCGAACAATGAGCAGTTCTTC
-	TRBJ2-4	TRBV28	-	CASSLLRQVGREQYF	TGTGCCAGCAGTTTGCTGAGACAGGTGGGGAGGGAGCAGTACTTC
-	TRBJ2-5	TRBV28	-	CASSLEGGGKAQETQYF	TGTGCCAGCAGTTTAGAGGGGGGTGGAAAGGCACAAGAGACCCAGTACTTC
-	TRBJ1-1	TRBV4-3	-	CASSRGRTNTEAFF	TGCGCCAGCAGCCGCGGCAGAACGAACACTGAAGCTTTCTTT
-	TRBJ2-1	TRBV7-7	TRBD2	CAGSPGLAGSRNEQFF	TGTGCTGGCAGCCCGGGACTAGCGGGGTCCCGCAATGAGCAGTTCTTC
-	TRBJ2-5	TRBV29-1	-	CSVGNRDNSMETQYF	TGCAGCGTTGGCAACCGGGATAACAGCATGGAGACCCAGTACTTC
-	TRBJ2-1	TRBV15	TRBD2	CASQAGGENEQFF	TGTGCCTCCCAGGCGGGGGGTGAGAATGAGCAGTTCTTC
-	TRBJ1-5	TRBV7-6	TRBD1	CASSLGEGALNQPQHF	TGTGCCAGCAGCTTAGGAGAGGGGGCACTCAATCAGCCCCAGCATTTT
-	TRBJ1-6	TRBV20-1	-	CSARDRVLPNNSPLHF	TGCAGTGCTAGAGATCGGGTTCTCCCAAATAATTCACCCCTCCACTTT
-	TRBJ2-7	TRBV7-9	TRBD2	CASSFRGRTSGGAYEQYF	TGTGCCAGCAGCTTCAGGGGCAGAACTAGCGGGGGGGCCTACGAGCAGTACTTC